This T cell receptor (beta chain) is from a study of blood T cell repertoires in COVID-19. Study overall: Sources were T cells, B-cell-depleted T cells, or PBMCs; the material itself was cDNA or gDNA.

V lost 0 bases to trimming and J lost 0 bases, with 10 bases between them. Germline V gene sequence: CDR1 SGDLS, CDR2 YYNGEE. The CDR3 loop spans 15 amino acids. Clinical history reported by participants formed the basis on which cohorts were assigned. In the original workflow: Estimation of nucleated cell counts was performed using reference gene primer amplification. The repertoire was sequenced with immunoSEQ multiplex PCR; TCRdb's copy has only in-frame clones and lacks some. D and trimming come from the DNA, and the V and J calls and clone size come from that table. Here the sample spans around 240,000 clones, about nine tenths being singletons.

This chain uses TRBV9 with TRBJ2-7; D perhaps matches TRBD2 (5 bases). The TCR sequence derives from a human donor in a cohort exposed to, infected with or recovered from COVID-19 (not recorded which). The donor label of this sample is uncertain. What was sequenced was PBMCs or T cells enriched from blood (not recorded which). This CDR3 is CASSVGDEGSYEQYF. For the CDR3, the DNA is TGTGCCAGCAGCGTAGGAGATGAGGGCTCCTACGAGCAGTACTTC.